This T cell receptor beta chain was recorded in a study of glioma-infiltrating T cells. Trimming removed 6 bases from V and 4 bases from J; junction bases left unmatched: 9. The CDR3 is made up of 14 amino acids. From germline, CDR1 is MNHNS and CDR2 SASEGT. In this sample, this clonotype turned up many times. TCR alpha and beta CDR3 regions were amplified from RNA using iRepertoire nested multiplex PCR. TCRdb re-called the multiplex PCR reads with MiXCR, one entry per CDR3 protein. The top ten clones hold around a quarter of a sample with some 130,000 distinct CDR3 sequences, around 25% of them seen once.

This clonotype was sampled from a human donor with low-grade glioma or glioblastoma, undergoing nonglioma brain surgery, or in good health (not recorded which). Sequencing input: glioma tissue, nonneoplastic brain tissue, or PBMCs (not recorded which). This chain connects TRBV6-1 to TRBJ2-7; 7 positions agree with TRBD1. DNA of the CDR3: TGTGCCAGCAGGCGGACAGGCCCCACTTACGAGCAGTACGTC. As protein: CASRRTGPTYEQYV.